Only one count was recorded for the clone carrying this T cell receptor beta chain. Its antigen is as yet unknown. J was trimmed by 9 bases and V by 6 bases; bases with no gene match: 8. Per germline, CDR1 MNHEY and CDR2 SVGAGI. The CDR3 has 15 amino acids. These data are taken from a study of CD8+ T cells in alopecia areata. Study results and limitations: Expanded CD8+ clones among the top 100, and scalp clonality, were significantly decreased by tofacitinib. In scalp and blood during tofacitinib, many expanded lesional clones persisted. There was only one nonresponder, so it was unclear how baseline CD8+ expansion relates to response.

Extraction and reverse transcription of RNA yielded cDNA as the sequencing template. Clones were sequenced by immunoSEQ multiplex PCR, and TCRdb holds only the in-frame ones, with some missing. The sample carries 90,000 to 120,000 clones, roughly 84% recorded once. Treatment indicated: oral pan-JAK inhibitor, 5-10 mg twice daily. Peripheral blood samples and lesional scalp punch biopsies were obtained from alopecia areata patients. The sample here was CD8+ T cells sorted from blood, taken at week 24, from a patient treated with tofacitinib. The V gene is TRBV6-5, the J gene TRBJ2-1; TRBD2 matches at 13 bases. The TCR originated in a human donor with alopecia areata. The CDR3 DNA follows: TGTGCCAGCAGCGAAACTAGCGGGGGGGACGGTGAGCAGTTCTTC. Protein product: CASSETSGGDGEQFF.